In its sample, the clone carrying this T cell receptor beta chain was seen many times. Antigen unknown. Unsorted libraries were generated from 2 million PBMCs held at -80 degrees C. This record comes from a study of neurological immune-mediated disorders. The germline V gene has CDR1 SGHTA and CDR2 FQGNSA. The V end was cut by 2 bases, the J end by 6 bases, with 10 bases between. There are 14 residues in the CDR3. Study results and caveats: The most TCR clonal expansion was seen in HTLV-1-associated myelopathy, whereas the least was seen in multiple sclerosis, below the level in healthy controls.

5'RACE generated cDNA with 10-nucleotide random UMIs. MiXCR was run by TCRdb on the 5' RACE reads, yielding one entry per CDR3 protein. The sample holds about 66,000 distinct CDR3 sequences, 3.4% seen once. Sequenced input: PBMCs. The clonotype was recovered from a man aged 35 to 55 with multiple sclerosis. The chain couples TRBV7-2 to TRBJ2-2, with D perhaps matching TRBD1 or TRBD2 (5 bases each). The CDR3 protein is CASSLSLGAGELFF. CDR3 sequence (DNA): TGTGCCAGCAGCTTAAGTCTGGGGGCCGGGGAGCTGTTTTTT.